This TCR beta chain came from a study of control samples from healthy donors and cancer patients. The assay was immunoSEQ multiplex PCR, and TCRdb's table has in-frame clones only and misses some. This table has roughly 100,000 clones, under 95% appearing once. The CDR3 has 16 residues. The germline V gene has CDR1 SGHKS and CDR2 YYEKEE (reference sequence). The V end lost 2 bases, the J end lost 0 bases, and 14 bases lay between the germline ends. The sequenced material came from blood. The TCR comes from a young woman in good health. The chain joins TRBV5-5 to TRBJ1-1; no reliable D call. CDR3 amino acids: CASSLGLGHMNTEAFF. In nucleotides, the CDR3 is TGTGCCAGCAGCTTAGGACTGGGCCACATGAACACTGAAGCTTTCTTT.